This TCR beta chain was found in a study of chemoradiotherapy in HPV16-positive cancers. Overall study findings and caveats: Candidate HPV-specific clones and E7-related TCR motifs grew in tumor during treatment.

Of note for this clone: Its target is unknown.

Sequencing was performed with immunoSEQ multiplex PCR; in TCRdb, only in-frame clones are kept and a portion is missing. The data show approximately 8,300 clones, with around 84% seen just once and around 3.1% held by the top ten. This specimen consisted of tumor tissue, obtained from a patient who underwent chemoradiotherapy. The TCR originated in a human donor with HPV-associated anogenital cancer.

CDR3: CASSEGPDNEQFF. As DNA, the CDR3 is TGCGCCAGCAGCGAGGGACCTGACAATGAGCAGTTCTTC. The J gene is TRBJ2-1, the V gene TRBV5-1, with D possibly called TRBD1 or TRBD2 (5 bases each). The CDR3 sequence is 13 residues long. Trimming cost V 4 bases and J 5 bases, with 10 bases left between them. The V gene's germline CDR1 is SGHRS and CDR2 YFSETQ.